These 27 T cell receptor beta chains share one sample of origin, sequenced in a study of beta chain features in type 1 diabetes. Isolated RNA was reverse transcribed in full, so expressed TCRB transcripts were sequenced. The repertoire was sequenced with immunoSEQ multiplex PCR; TCRdb's copy has only in-frame clones and lacks some. The profile shows about 900,000 clones, roughly 15% of them singletons. The specimen sequenced was naive CD4+ T cells from blood. These receptors were obtained from a woman aged 18-29 years in good health.

In its sample, this clone was seen a few times. The sample holds other DNA sequences that translate to the same CDR3. The V and J genes are TRBV7-9 and TRBJ1-5; D is unclear. The CDR3 is made up of 14 amino acids. V was trimmed by 1 base and J by 3 bases, leaving 7 bases between them. Germline CDR1 SEHNR, CDR2 FQNEAQ (reference sequence). DNA for the CDR3: TGTGCCAGCAGCTTAGTCGGATCCAATCAGCCCCAGCATTTT. Translating gives CASSLVGSNQPQHF.

The rearrangement joins TRBV4-1 to TRBJ2-5; possible D gene TRBD2, 6 bases. Germline CDR1 reads MGHRA; CDR2 reads YSYEKL. The CDR3 is made up of 15 amino acids. V lost 1 base, J lost 2 bases, and 11 bases lay in between. CDR3: CASSQGGLTQETQYF. Here the CDR3 DNA reads TGCGCCAGCAGCCAAGGAGGACTAACTCAAGAGACCCAGTACTTC.

This chain connects TRBV29-1 to TRBJ2-1; no clear D. Trimming cost V 4 bases and J 3 bases, with 34 bases left between them. The CDR3 runs 21 residues. The germline V gene encodes CDR1 SQVTM and CDR2 ANQGSEA. CDR3 DNA sequence: TGCAGCGTTGGCCTAGTGCGATACCAGTCCCATCAAAGAATAATCTACAATGAGCAGTTCTTC. It is translated as CSVGLVRYQSHQRIIYNEQFF.

The table lists this clone with a few counts. The chain carries TRBV21-1 and TRBJ2-5; TRBD2, the table's D call, lacks a check against the DNA. TRBV21-1 is listed as a pseudogene. The CDR3 extends over 13 amino acids. The CDR3 sequence is CASSLSRRETQYF. The DNA of the CDR3 is TGTGCCAGCAGCCTGTCGCGGCGGGAGACCCAGTACTTC.

The genes are TRBV4-3 and TRBJ2-2; 15 bases line up with TRBD2. The CDR3 runs 15 residues. V trimming: 6 bases; J trimming: 11 bases; junction bases outside the gene matches: 7. Germline V gene data show CDR1 as LGHNA and CDR2 as YSLEER. The CDR3 loop reads CASSAGTSGRRELFF. The CDR3 coding sequence is TGCGCCAGCAGTGCCGGGACTAGCGGGAGGAGAGAGCTGTTTTTT.

This clone has just a few counts. Other DNA sequences in the same sample also yield this CDR3. The chain employs TRBV9 and TRBJ2-7, with D maybe TRBD1 (6 bases). Germline lookup yields CDR1 SGDLS and CDR2 YYNGEE. The CDR3 contains 14 residues. V was pared by 4 bases and J by 2 bases, with 13 bases between. The CDR3 sequence is CASSPQTGPYEQYF. The CDR3 nucleotides read TGTGCCAGCAGCCCCCAGACAGGCCCCTACGAGCAGTACTTC.

The V gene is TRBV10-3, the J gene TRBJ2-1; 9 bases are shared with TRBD1. V lost 3 bases and J lost 9; bases outside the gene matches: 3. The CDR3 sequence is 13 residues long. CDR1 is ENHRY and CDR2 is SYGVKD in the germline V gene. CDR3 nucleotides: TGTGCCATCAGTGAACAGGGGGCGGCTGAGCAGTTCTTC. It encodes CAISEQGAAEQFF.

This clone was counted only a few times. The chain joins TRBV4-3 to TRBJ2-1, with a tentative D call TRBD2 (6 bases). The V gene lost 3 bases and the J gene lost 6 bases, with 18 bases spanning the gap. The CDR3 has 16 residues. Per germline, CDR1 LGHNA and CDR2 YSLEER. The CDR3 sequence: CASSHLVGGLPNEQFF. In nucleotides, the CDR3 is TGCGCCAGCAGCCATTTGGTGGGAGGTCTCCCCAATGAGCAGTTCTTC.

The gene calls are TRBV2 and TRBJ1-2; a weak D match, TRBD1 (6 bases). V was clipped by 0 bases and J by 7 bases, with 21 bases between them. Germline-derived CDR1 and CDR2 are SNHLY and FYNNEI. CDR3 length equals 17 residues. DNA of the CDR3: TGTGCCAGCAGTGAAGCGCTTCGGGCAGGGGCGCAAGGTGGCTACACCTTC. Amino acid sequence: CASSEALRAGAQGGYTF.

The V gene is TRBV7-9, the J gene TRBJ1-2; unclear D gene. The CDR3 spans 13 residues. Trimming left V 3 bases short and J 8 bases short, with 13 bases between. CDR1 and CDR2 from the germline V gene are SEHNR and FQNEAQ (reference sequence). In DNA form, the CDR3 reads TGTGCCAGCAGCTTCGGCCAGGTCGCAGGCTACACCTTC. Its translation: CASSFGQVAGYTF.

The chain links TRBV28 to TRBJ2-2; perhaps TRBD1 as D (6 bases). V lost 8 bases, J lost 0 bases, and 7 bases lay in between. This CDR3 has 13 amino acids. Germline CDR1 is MDHEN and CDR2 is SYDVKM. CDR3 sequence (DNA): TGTGCCAGCCACAGGGCGAACACCGGGGAGCTGTTTTTT. Protein sequence: CASHRANTGELFF.

This clone has more than one count but fewer than ten. This sequence joins TRBV7-9 and TRBJ1-1; tentatively, D is TRBD1 (5 bases). In germline, CDR1 is SEHNR, CDR2 FQNEAQ (reference sequence). Trimming removed 9 bases at V and 11 bases at J, with 13 bases between. There are 10 residues in the CDR3. The CDR3 protein is CASGTSWAFF. CDR3 DNA: TGTGCCAGTGGGACCAGTTGGGCTTTCTTT.

Only a few counts were recorded for this clone. This chain joins TRBV7-2 and TRBJ2-1, with D possibly TRBD2 on 5 matching bases. The CDR3 runs to 15 residues. V lost 1 base to trimming and J lost 0 bases, with 7 bases between them. In germline, CDR1 is SGHTA, CDR2 FQGNSA. CDR3 sequence reads: CASSLGGYSYNEQFF. The CDR3 region has the DNA TGTGCCAGCAGCTTAGGCGGGTACTCCTACAATGAGCAGTTCTTC.

This clone appeared a few times. The V gene is TRBV20-1, the J gene TRBJ1-2, with D possibly TRBD1 on 5 matching bases. The germline V gene encodes CDR1 DFQATT and CDR2 SNEGSKA (reference sequence). The CDR3 is 11 residues long. V was clipped by 5 bases and J by 4 bases, with 8 bases between them. The CDR3 is CSAGTAYGYTF. The CDR3, as DNA: TGCAGTGCTGGGACGGCCTATGGCTACACCTTC.

This clone has only a few counts. CDR3 nucleotide sequence: TGTGCCAGCAGCTTAGAGCCTAGCGGGACAACAGATACGCAGTATTTT. Amino acid sequence: CASSLEPSGTTDTQYF. This sequence joins TRBV11-1 and TRBJ2-3; 9 positions agree with TRBD2. V lost 1 base to trimming and J lost 3 bases; unmatched junction nucleotides: 5. Per germline, CDR1 SGHAT and CDR2 FQDESV (reference sequence). The CDR3 length is 16 residues.

This clone came up a few times. This rearrangement joins TRBV25-1 to TRBJ2-1; tentatively, D is TRBD1 (6 bases). Trimming cost V 2 bases and J 5 bases, with 13 bases left between them. The CDR3 extends over 15 amino acids. Germline V gene data show CDR1 as MGHDK and CDR2 as SYGVNS. The CDR3 region is CASSEGTRLNNEQFF. DNA of the CDR3: TGTGCCAGCAGTGAAGGGACACGACTAAACAATGAGCAGTTCTTC.

The chain uses TRBV29-1 and TRBJ1-5, with D hard to call. Germline V gene data show CDR1 as SQVTM and CDR2 as ANQGSEA. The CDR3 length is 13 residues. Trimming took 7 bases from V and 7 from J, leaving 17 bases between them. CDR3 nucleotide sequence: TGCAGCGCAGCAACCGGGGATCGACAGCCCCAGCATTTT. Its translation is CSAATGDRQPQHF.

J is TRBJ1-1 and V is TRBV6-6, with D possibly TRBD1 on 6 matching bases. Germline loops: CDR1 MNHNY, CDR2 SVGAGI (reference sequence). The CDR3 loop spans 14 amino acids. The V and J ends lost 8 bases and 3 bases respectively, with 16 bases between them. CDR3 amino acids: CASSEGGVDTEAFF. CDR3 sequence (DNA): TGTGCCAGCTCCGAGGGGGGAGTTGACACTGAAGCTTTCTTT.

Only a few counts were recorded for this clone. The rearrangement links TRBV7-8 to TRBJ2-5; no definite D call. Trimming stripped 5 bases from V and 5 bases from J, with 15 bases between. The CDR3 length is 14 residues. Germline loops: CDR1 SGHVS, CDR2 FQNEAQ. The CDR3 sequence: CASSHGRRSETQYF. The CDR3, as DNA: TGTGCCAGCAGCCATGGTCGCCGGAGCGAGACCCAGTACTTC.

This chain connects TRBV28 to TRBJ2-6; 10 bases align to TRBD1. The CDR3 sequence is 19 residues long. Germline values: CDR1 MDHEN, CDR2 SYDVKM. V dropped 3 bases and J dropped 0; count of bases not matched to a gene: 8. DNA for the CDR3: TGTGCCAGCAGTTTTACTTGGGGACAGGGGTCCTCTGGGGCCAACGTCCTGACTTTC. Translating it yields CASSFTWGQGSSGANVLTF.

In this sample, this clone turned up a few times. The chain has TRBV7-9 and TRBJ2-1, with 14 bases identical to TRBD2. The germline gives CDR1 SEHNR, CDR2 FQNEAQ (reference sequence). The CDR3 totals 18 residues. V dropped 11 bases and J dropped 0; count of bases not matched to a gene: 12. The CDR3 DNA sequence: TGTGCCTCAACCCGGGGACTAGCGGGGGCGAGCTCCTACAATGAGCAGTTCTTC. Translated: CASTRGLAGASSYNEQFF.

The chain couples TRBV7-2 to TRBJ2-7; the match to TRBD1 covers 9 bases. Germline CDR1 reads SGHTA; CDR2 reads FQGNSA. With V trimmed by 1 base and J by 5 bases, 6 bases remained unmatched. This CDR3 is 15 amino acids long. Written as DNA, the CDR3 is TGTGCCAGCAGCTTAGTGGGACAGGGATCCAACGAGCAGTACTTC. Amino acids: CASSLVGQGSNEQYF.

There are a few counts of this clone. The rearrangement uses TRBV18 and TRBJ2-1, with D maybe TRBD1 (6 bases). CDR1 is KGHSH, CDR2 LQKENI, per germline. The CDR3 runs to 13 residues. With 4 bases removed from V and 9 bases from J, the gap between germline ends came to 13 bases. The CDR3 here is CASSQDRILEQFF. For the CDR3, the DNA is TGTGCCAGCTCACAGGACAGAATCCTTGAGCAGTTCTTC.

V usage is TRBV28 and J usage is TRBJ1-5; no clear D gene. In germline, CDR1 is MDHEN, CDR2 SYDVKM. Trimming took off 7 bases at V and 9 bases at J, with 22 bases between the two ends. CDR3 length equals 15 residues. The CDR3 region has the DNA TGTGCCAGCAACACCCTCGGGCGGCCCGGGCGGCCCCAGCATTTT. The encoded protein is CASNTLGRPGRPQHF.

As for this clone: The junction does not match germline at one end; this may be a read error. This chain links TRBV14 with TRBJ2-5, with TRBD2 matching 10 bases. Germline loops: CDR1 SGHDN, CDR2 FVKESK. The CDR3 spans 17 residues. The CDR3 region is CANSHRLASGRRGTQYF. The DNA for the CDR3 is TGTGCCAACAGCCACCGTTTGGCTAGCGGGAGAAGAGGGACCCAGTACTTC.

The chain has TRBV7-9 and TRBJ2-7; the match to TRBD1 covers 7 bases. V lost 1 base, J lost 3 bases, and 6 bases stayed unmatched. There are 15 residues in the CDR3. Germline values: CDR1 SEHNR, CDR2 FQNEAQ (reference sequence). CDR3 protein: CASSLGRGQFYEQYF. CDR3 DNA sequence: TGTGCCAGCAGCTTAGGCCGGGGACAGTTCTACGAGCAGTACTTC.

V and J are TRBV29-1 and TRBJ2-3, with D possibly matching TRBD1 (5 bases). The CDR3 sequence is 14 residues long. The germline CDR1 and CDR2 sequences are SQVTM and ANQGSEA. The ends were cut back, 3 bases at V and 0 bases at J, with 10 bases in the middle. CDR3: CSVDPTGSTDTQYF. The DNA for the CDR3 is TGCAGCGTTGATCCAACAGGCAGCACAGATACGCAGTATTTT.